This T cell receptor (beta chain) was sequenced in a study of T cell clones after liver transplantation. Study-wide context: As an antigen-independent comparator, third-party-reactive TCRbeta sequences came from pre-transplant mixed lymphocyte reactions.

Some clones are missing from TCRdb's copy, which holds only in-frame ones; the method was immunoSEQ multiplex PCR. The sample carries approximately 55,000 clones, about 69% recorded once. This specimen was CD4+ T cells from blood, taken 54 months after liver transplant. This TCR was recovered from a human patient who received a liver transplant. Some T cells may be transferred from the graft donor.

For the CDR3, the DNA is TGCGCACAGGGGTCAGATTGGGAGGGGCGCCACTACGAGCAGTACTTC. Encoded protein: CAQGSDWEGRHYEQYF. The genes are TRBV10-1 and TRBJ2-7; D possibly matches TRBD1 or TRBD2 (7 bases each). The CDR3 has 16 amino acids. Looked up from germline, CDR1 is WNHNN and CDR2 is SYGVQD (reference sequence).